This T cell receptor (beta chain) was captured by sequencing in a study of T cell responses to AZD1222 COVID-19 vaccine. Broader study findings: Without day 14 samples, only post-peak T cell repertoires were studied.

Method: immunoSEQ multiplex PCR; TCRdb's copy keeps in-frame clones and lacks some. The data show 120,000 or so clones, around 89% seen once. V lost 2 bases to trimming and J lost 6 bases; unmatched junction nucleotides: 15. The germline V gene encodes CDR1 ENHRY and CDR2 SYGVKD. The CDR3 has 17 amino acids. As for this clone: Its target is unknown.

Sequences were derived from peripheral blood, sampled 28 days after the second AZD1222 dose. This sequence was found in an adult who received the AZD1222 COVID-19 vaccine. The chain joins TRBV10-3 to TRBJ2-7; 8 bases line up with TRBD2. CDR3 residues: CAISERGPGLVRFEQYF. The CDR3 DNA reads TGTGCCATCAGTGAGCGGGGCCCGGGACTAGTCCGTTTCGAGCAGTACTTC.